Presented here are 22 T cell receptor beta chains from one specimen sequenced in a study of blood T cell repertoires in COVID-19. Profiled with immunoSEQ multiplex PCR; TCRdb holds only in-frame clones, not every one. The repertoire has tens of thousands of clones, around 89% of them found once; the top ten carry around 1.6%. The sample was peripheral blood. The origin of the receptors is a man in his sixties with acute or convalescent COVID-19.

The chain uses TRBV13 and TRBJ1-6; unclear D gene. Germline CDR1 PRHDT, CDR2 FYEKMQ (reference sequence). The CDR3 runs to 14 residues. With 7 bases removed from V and 3 bases from J, the gap between germline ends came to 10 bases. The CDR3 spells CASTRRGYNSPLHF. In DNA form, the CDR3 reads TGTGCCAGCACCAGACGGGGCTATAATTCACCCCTCCACTTT.

The chain uses TRBV2 and TRBJ1-1, with D maybe TRBD1 (5 bases). The CDR3 has 13 residues. Germline lookup yields CDR1 SNHLY and CDR2 FYNNEI. V lost 4 bases, J lost 4 bases, and 10 bases lay in between. The CDR3: CASSGRAVTEAFF. CDR3 DNA: TGTGCCAGCAGTGGCAGGGCGGTCACTGAAGCTTTCTTT.

V usage is TRBV12-3 or TRBV12-4 and J usage is TRBJ1-6; D is ambiguous. The CDR3 spans 13 residues. V lost 5 bases and J 11 bases, leaving 13 bases between the germline ends. The CDR3 DNA is TGTGCCAGCAGTCCCGATCCGAGCGCACCCCTCCACTTT. This translates into CASSPDPSAPLHF.

CDR3 in amino acids: CASSYRGTGGRGYTF. CDR3 nucleotide sequence: TGTGCCAGCAGTTACAGGGGGACAGGGGGAAGGGGCTACACCTTC. The chain is built from TRBV6-5 and TRBJ1-2, with TRBD1 identical over 11 bases. J gave up 8 bases and V 2 bases, and 7 bases lay outside the gene matches. The CDR3 extends over 15 amino acids. Germline V CDR1 and CDR2: MNHEY, SVGAGI.

The chain has TRBV7-2 and TRBJ2-3, with 8 bases that match TRBD1. CDR1 is SGHTA, CDR2 FQGNSA, per germline. The length of the CDR3 is 15 residues. The junction had 5 bases not matched to a gene; V was cut back by 5 bases and J by 1 base. The CDR3 region has the DNA TGTGCCAGCAGCCGCGACAGGGGACGCACAGATACGCAGTATTTT. Protein sequence: CASSRDRGRTDTQYF.

The chain couples TRBV7-8 to TRBJ2-3, with TRBD1 as a possible D gene (6 bases). The CDR3 is 16 amino acids. Trimming cost V 0 bases and J 7 bases, with 17 bases left between them. Germline assignment: CDR1 SGHVS and CDR2 FQNEAQ. The CDR3 region is CASSLARATGLNTQYF. As DNA, the CDR3 is TGTGCCAGCAGCTTAGCGCGAGCGACAGGCCTTAATACGCAGTATTTT.

V and J are TRBV9 and TRBJ2-7; 7 positions match TRBD1. The germline gives CDR1 SGDLS, CDR2 YYNGEE. With V trimmed by 4 bases and J by 0 bases, 16 bases remained unmatched. The CDR3 runs 18 residues. DNA of the CDR3: TGTGCCAGCAGCCTTGGGACAGCCGGAACCAGGAGCTCCTACGAGCAGTACTTC. Encoded protein: CASSLGTAGTRSSYEQYF. The full variable domain, rest sourced from reference TRBV9 and TRBJ2-7, is DSGVTQTPKHLITATGQRVTLRCSPRSGDLSVYWYQQSLDQGLQFLIQYYNGEERAKGNILERFSAQQFPDLHSELNLSSLELGDSALYFCASSLGTAGTRSSYEQYFGPGTRLTVT.

This chain joins TRBV19 and TRBJ1-3; 10 bases align to TRBD1. Germline trimming cut 3 bases from V and 4 bases from J; bases unmatched to any gene: 12. Per the germline V gene, CDR1 is LNHDA and CDR2 is SQIVND (reference sequence). This CDR3 region has 18 residues. CDR3 region: CASSITDRGKISGNTIYF. The CDR3 DNA sequence: TGTGCCAGTAGTATCACGGACAGGGGGAAAATCTCCGGAAACACCATATATTTT.

The genes are TRBV2 and TRBJ1-1; the match to TRBD1 covers 7 bases. This CDR3 spans 15 amino acids. The V and J ends lost 5 bases and 4 bases, in that order; junction bases with no gene match: 10. The V gene's germline CDR1 is SNHLY and CDR2 FYNNEI. CDR3 sequence: CASSKGPPGGTEAFF. In nucleotides, the CDR3 is TGTGCCAGCAGTAAGGGGCCCCCAGGGGGCACTGAAGCTTTCTTT.

The chain employs TRBV5-6 and TRBJ1-2; TRBD1 agrees at 8 bases. V gave up 1 base and J gave up 4 bases; unmatched junction bases: 6. Germline V gene lookup returns CDR1 SGHDT and CDR2 YYEEEE. The CDR3 loop spans 15 amino acids. This chain's CDR3 is CASSLFSGQGYGYTF. In DNA form, the CDR3 reads TGTGCCAGCAGCTTGTTTTCAGGACAGGGCTATGGCTACACCTTC.

Only a few counts were recorded for this clone. The chain couples TRBV6-1 to TRBJ1-2; tentatively, D is TRBD1 (5 bases). From germline, CDR1 is MNHNS and CDR2 SASEGT. V was trimmed by 0 bases and J by 3 bases, leaving 11 bases between them. The length of the CDR3 is 15 residues. CDR3 amino acids: CASSEAGRIYYGYTF. The CDR3 nucleotides are TGTGCCAGCAGTGAAGCGGGGCGGATCTACTATGGCTACACCTTC.

DNA for the CDR3: TGTGCCAGCAGAACCGGACAGGGAGGCCCTGGCTACACCTTC. Translating gives CASRTGQGGPGYTF. The J gene is TRBJ1-2, the V gene TRBV6-6; TRBD1 agrees at 8 bases. V was clipped by 6 bases and J by 7 bases; unmatched bases: 10. The CDR3 is 14 residues long. Looked up from germline, CDR1 is MNHNY and CDR2 is SVGAGI (reference sequence).

The V call is TRBV24-1, the J call TRBJ2-3, with D maybe TRBD1 (6 bases). V gave up 4 bases and J gave up 2 bases, with 12 bases separating them. CDR1 and CDR2 from the germline V gene are KGHDR and SFDVKD. The CDR3 sequence is 15 residues long. CDR3 protein: CATSDPGHNTDTQYF. In DNA form, the CDR3 reads TGTGCCACCAGTGACCCGGGACACAACACAGATACGCAGTATTTT.

This clone was observed once. The chain couples TRBV9 to TRBJ1-3; perhaps TRBD1 as D (6 bases). The CDR3 length is 14 residues. Germline V CDR1 and CDR2: SGDLS, YYNGEE. V was clipped by 4 bases and J by 4 bases, with 12 bases between them. The CDR3 reads CASSHRDAGNTIYF. Here the CDR3 DNA reads TGTGCCAGCAGCCACAGGGATGCGGGAAACACCATATATTTT.

V usage is TRBV18 and J usage is TRBJ2-5; maybe TRBD1 (6 bases). This CDR3 has 13 residues. Germline V gene sequence: CDR1 KGHSH, CDR2 LQKENI. V gave up 2 bases and J gave up 5 bases, with 9 bases separating them. CDR3 coding DNA: TGTGCCAGCTCACCATATCAGGGGGAGACCCAGTACTTC. This gives the protein CASSPYQGETQYF.

The chain uses TRBV7-2 and TRBJ2-5; D might be TRBD1 (5 bases). The germline CDR1 and CDR2 sequences are SGHTA and FQGNSA. This CDR3 has 13 amino acids. Trimming shortened V by 3 bases and J by 4 bases, and 9 bases separated the two germline ends. Here the CDR3 reads CASSLAGIETQYF. CDR3 nucleotides: TGTGCCAGCAGCTTGGCAGGGATAGAGACCCAGTACTTC.

The chain uses TRBV11-2 and TRBJ1-1, with D unclear. Trimming shortened V by 2 bases and J by 1 base, and 5 bases separated the two germline ends. Germline values: CDR1 SGHAT, CDR2 FQNNGV. This CDR3 comprises 13 residues. Written as DNA, the CDR3 is TGTGCCAGCAGCTTACAGGCGAACACTGAAGCTTTCTTT. It specifies CASSLQANTEAFF. The variable domain in full, with the rest retrieved from reference TRBV11-2 and TRBJ1-1, is EAGVAQSPRYKIIEKRQSVAFWCNPISGHATLYWYQQILGQGPKLLIQFQNNGVVDDSQLPKDRFSAERLKGVDSTLKIQPAKLEDSAVYLCASSLQANTEAFFGQGTRLTVV.

For this clone: At the DNA level, this CDR3 is encoded by other sequences in the same sample as well. The V call is TRBV29-1, the J call TRBJ1-1; 7 bases line up with TRBD1. The length of the CDR3 is 13 residues. V lost 4 bases, J lost 0 bases, and 2 bases stayed unmatched. Germline V CDR1 and CDR2: SQVTM, ANQGSEA. CDR3 protein: CSVVGGMNTEAFF. Here the CDR3 DNA reads TGCAGCGTTGTAGGGGGCATGAACACTGAAGCTTTCTTT.

The V call is TRBV11-2, the J call TRBJ2-1, with D perhaps matching TRBD2 (5 bases). Trimming took off 5 bases at V and 7 bases at J, with 18 bases between the two ends. The CDR3 is 15 residues long. Germline V gene sequence: CDR1 SGHAT, CDR2 FQNNGV. CDR3 bases: TGTGCCAGCAGCCAAATCCGGGGTAGGCGGAATGAGCAGTTCTTC. Protein product: CASSQIRGRRNEQFF.

Only one count was recorded for this clone. This chain joins TRBV18 and TRBJ2-1, with D perhaps TRBD1 (6 bases). The CDR3 sequence is 15 residues long. V lost 3 bases, J lost 0 bases, and 9 bases lay in between. The germline V gene encodes CDR1 KGHSH and CDR2 LQKENI. As DNA, the CDR3 is TGTGCCAGCTCACCCCAGGGGTTCTCCTACAATGAGCAGTTCTTC. It is translated as CASSPQGFSYNEQFF.

V usage is TRBV3-1 (or the pseudogene TRBV3-2) and J usage is TRBJ2-2, with D uncertain. The CDR3 is 13 amino acids. Trimming cost V 3 bases and J 5 bases, with 7 bases left between them. The germline V gene has CDR1 LGHDT and CDR2 YNNKEL (reference sequence). The CDR3 sequence is CASSHAQTGELFF. As DNA, the CDR3 is TGTGCCAGCAGCCATGCACAAACCGGGGAGCTGTTTTTT.

J is TRBJ1-2 and V is TRBV15; 7 bases agree with TRBD1. V dropped 4 bases and J dropped 7; count of bases not matched to a gene: 6. Germline V gene sequence: CDR1 LNHNV, CDR2 YYDKDF (reference sequence). This CDR3 spans 13 amino acids. The CDR3, as DNA: TGTGCCACCAGCAAGACAGGGCTTTCTGGCTACACCTTC. Its protein product is CATSKTGLSGYTF.